The 5 T cell receptor beta chains below all came from one sample that was sequenced in a study of OX40 agonist ivuxolimab in advanced cancers. Clones were sequenced by immunoSEQ multiplex PCR, and TCRdb holds only the in-frame ones, with some missing. Altogether over 60,000 clones are present, 85% to 90% being singletons, with the ten largest covering roughly 1%. Here the sequenced sample was CD4+ or CD8+ T cells sorted from blood, taken in a trial of the OX40 agonist ivuxolimab. All receptors derive from an adult with an advanced solid tumor such as melanoma, head and neck, liver or kidney cancer.

The rearrangement uses TRBV5-1 and TRBJ2-1; 7 positions match TRBD1. Looked up from germline, CDR1 is SGHRS and CDR2 is YFSETQ. CDR3 size: 15 residues. The J segment lost 0 bases and the V segment lost 0 bases, leaving 0 bases of the junction unmatched. This chain's CDR3 is CASSLGQGSYNEQFF. As DNA, the CDR3 is TGCGCCAGCAGCTTGGGACAGGGCTCCTACAATGAGCAGTTCTTC.

This clone was recorded a few times. J is TRBJ2-1 and V is TRBV5-6; 8 nucleotides line up with TRBD2. The CDR3 has 16 amino acids. The germline V gene has CDR1 SGHDT and CDR2 YYEEEE. The trim removed 1 base at V and 5 bases at J, leaving 8 bases unmatched. The CDR3 protein is CASSLFRGRRNNEQFF. CDR3 nucleotides: TGTGCCAGCAGCTTGTTCCGCGGGAGGAGGAACAATGAGCAGTTCTTC.

Only a few counts were recorded for this clone. The CDR3 loop reads CASSSRTGNTEAFF. The DNA for the CDR3 is TGTGCCAGCAGCTCAAGGACAGGGAACACTGAAGCTTTCTTT. J is TRBJ1-1 and V is TRBV7-9; 7 nucleotides align to TRBD1. Germline lookup yields CDR1 SEHNR and CDR2 FQNEAQ (reference sequence). This CDR3 has 14 amino acids. Trimming removed 4 bases from V and 1 base from J; junction bases left unmatched: 3. The full variable domain, with the rest looked up from reference TRBV7-9 and TRBJ1-1, is DTGVSQNPRHKITKRGQNVTFRCDPISEHNRLYWYRQTLGQGPEFLTYFQNEAQLEKSRLLSDRFSAERPKGSFSTLEIQRTEQGDSAMYLCASSSRTGNTEAFFGQGTRLTVV.

V gene TRBV9 combines with J gene TRBJ1-3, with D hard to call. V lost 2 bases and J 8 bases, leaving 14 bases between the germline ends. This CDR3 region has 14 residues. Germline CDR1 SGDLS, CDR2 YYNGEE. The CDR3 protein is CASSVRPTGDTIYF. Written as DNA, the CDR3 is TGTGCCAGCAGCGTTAGACCCACCGGGGACACCATATATTTT.

The genes are TRBV27 and TRBJ2-7; D may be TRBD1 (6 bases). V lost 6 bases and J 2 bases, leaving 17 bases between the germline ends. CDR3 length equals 15 residues. Germline-derived CDR1 and CDR2 are MNHEY and SMNVEV (reference sequence). The CDR3 DNA reads as TGTGCCAGCAGCCCACAACCGACAGGTGCCTACGAGCAGTACTTC. It translates to CASSPQPTGAYEQYF.